These 16 T cell receptor beta chains share one sample of origin, sequenced in a study of blood T cell repertoires in COVID-19. This table comes from immunoSEQ multiplex PCR, and its TCRdb copy is limited to in-frame clones, with some not included. The table shows 250,000 or so clones, with 90% occurring only once. Sequenced: peripheral blood. All receptors come from a woman in her fifties or sixties with COVID-19, enrolled during active disease.

For the CDR3, the DNA is TGTGCCATCAGTGAGAGCGCCTACGAGCAGTACTTC. Translated: CAISESAYEQYF. The rearrangement joins TRBV10-3 to TRBJ2-7; D gene ambiguous. Trimming pared 2 bases from V and 2 bases from J, leaving 4 bases between. This CDR3 comprises 12 residues. Per the germline V gene, CDR1 is ENHRY and CDR2 is SYGVKD.

The V and J genes are TRBV13 and TRBJ2-7; D is undetermined. Germline V gene sequence: CDR1 PRHDT, CDR2 FYEKMQ (reference sequence). The V end was cut by 0 bases, the J end by 3 bases, with 6 bases between. This CDR3 has 13 amino acids. For the CDR3, the DNA is TGTGCCAGCAGCTTAGGCTCAGGCTACGAGCAGTACTTC. It is translated as CASSLGSGYEQYF.

This clone appeared a single time. The V gene is TRBV9, the J gene TRBJ2-3; the match to TRBD2 covers 7 bases. CDR1 and CDR2 from the germline V gene are SGDLS and YYNGEE. This CDR3 region has 16 residues. The V gene end was trimmed by 5 bases and the J gene end by 2 bases; junction bases not matched to a gene: 11. The CDR3 spells CASSPGTTLLTDTQYF. The CDR3 nucleotides read TGTGCCAGCAGTCCCGGGACTACCCTACTCACAGATACGCAGTATTTT.

The chain employs TRBV19 and TRBJ1-3; D remains unclear. The germline V and J ends were trimmed by 5 bases and 0 bases, with 5 bases remaining between them. Germline V lookup: CDR1 LNHDA, CDR2 SQIVND (reference sequence). The CDR3 totals 13 residues. DNA of the CDR3: TGTGCCAGTAGTGGCTTCTCTGGAAACACCATATATTTT. Its protein is CASSGFSGNTIYF.

The genes are TRBV5-4 and TRBJ1-2; 9 nucleotides agree with TRBD1. V shed 5 bases and J 2 bases; nucleotides not matched to a gene: 7. Germline V gene data show CDR1 as SGHNT and CDR2 as YYREEE (reference sequence). CDR3 length: 15 amino acids. As DNA, the CDR3 is TGTGCCAGCAGGAACAGGGGGCTTCAAAACTATGGCTACACCTTC. Translation: CASRNRGLQNYGYTF.

The chain combines TRBV4-2 with TRBJ2-7; 7 bases are a match to TRBD2. The CDR3 loop spans 16 amino acids. Germline CDR1 LGHNA, CDR2 YNFKEQ. Germline trimming cut 2 bases from V and 0 bases from J; bases unmatched to any gene: 7. CDR3 bases: TGTGCCAGCAGCCAACCTCATCGGGGGGTCTCCTACGAGCAGTACTTC. The encoded protein is CASSQPHRGVSYEQYF.

Only one count was recorded for this clone. The chain joins TRBV7-9 to TRBJ1-4; 7 bases are a match to TRBD1. Per germline, CDR1 SEHNR and CDR2 FQNEAQ (reference sequence). CDR3 length: 15 residues. The V gene end was trimmed by 1 base and the J gene end by 5 bases; junction bases not matched to a gene: 4. For the CDR3, the DNA is TGTGCCAGCAGCTTAGGGACAGGATCAAATGAAAAACTGTTTTTT. Protein: CASSLGTGSNEKLFF.

The chain uses TRBV5-6 and TRBJ2-7; TRBD1 aligns across 7 bases. Trimming cost V 3 bases and J 2 bases; bases outside gene matches: 5. The CDR3 runs to 14 residues. Germline V lookup: CDR1 SGHDT, CDR2 YYEEEE. The CDR3 DNA is TGTGCCAGCAGCTACAGGGGAGCTACCTACGAGCAGTACTTC. This gives the protein CASSYRGATYEQYF.

In its sample, this clone was seen a few times. The V call is TRBV19, the J call TRBJ1-4, with D hard to call. The CDR3 extends over 12 amino acids. V was pared by 6 bases and J by 4 bases, with 6 bases between. The germline CDR1 and CDR2 sequences are LNHDA and SQIVND (reference sequence). The CDR3 loop is CASSQRNEKLFF. DNA for the CDR3: TGTGCCAGTAGCCAGCGTAATGAAAAACTGTTTTTT.

V is TRBV5-6 and J is TRBJ2-5; 14 bases map to TRBD2. CDR3 size: 15 residues. Germline CDR1 SGHDT, CDR2 YYEEEE. The V gene end was trimmed by 5 bases and the J gene end by 5 bases; junction bases not matched to a gene: 5. CDR3 protein: CASRTSGGAQETQYF. In nucleotides, the CDR3 is TGTGCCAGCAGGACTAGCGGGGGGGCCCAGGAGACCCAGTACTTC.

This chain connects TRBV25-1 to TRBJ1-2; D may be TRBD1 (5 bases). V was pared by 2 bases and J by 10 bases, with 11 bases between. The CDR3 totals 12 residues. Germline assignment: CDR1 MGHDK and CDR2 SYGVNS. The CDR3 here is CASSETDSPYTF. The DNA of the CDR3 is TGTGCCAGCAGTGAAACCGACAGTCCCTACACCTTC.

V gene TRBV6-2 or TRBV6-3 combines with J gene TRBJ1-4; TRBD1 matches 9 bases. Unmatched junction bases numbered 3, after V lost 6 bases and J lost 7 bases. The CDR3 is 13 amino acids. Germline CDR1 is MNHEY and CDR2 is SVGEGT. The CDR3 sequence is CASSGTGSEKLFF. Written as DNA, the CDR3 is TGTGCCAGCAGCGGGACAGGGTCTGAAAAACTGTTTTTT.

The genes are TRBV15 and TRBJ2-2; tentatively, D is TRBD1 (6 bases). The CDR3 is made up of 15 amino acids. The germline V gene encodes CDR1 LNHNV and CDR2 YYDKDF (reference sequence). Trimming took 5 bases from V and 3 from J, leaving 13 bases between them. CDR3 amino acids: CATSGRDTDTGELFF. CDR3 sequence (DNA): TGTGCCACCAGCGGTCGGGACACCGACACCGGGGAGCTGTTTTTT.

This sequence joins TRBV27 and TRBJ1-4; 9 bases are a match to TRBD1. Germline CDR1 is MNHEY and CDR2 is SMNVEV (reference sequence). J gave up 10 bases and V 8 bases, and 11 bases lay outside the gene matches. CDR3 length equals 14 residues. Written as DNA, the CDR3 is TGTGCCAGCTCCACAGGGGGCGAATTCGGAAAACTGTTTTTT. Its protein is CASSTGGEFGKLFF. The full variable domain, rest sourced from reference TRBV27 and TRBJ1-4, is EAQVTQNPRYLITVTGKKLTVTCSQNMNHEYMSWYRQDPGLGLRQIYYSMNVEVTDKGDVPEGYKVSRKEKRNFPLILESPSPNQTSLYFCASSTGGEFGKLFFGSGTQLSVL.

The chain has TRBV19 and TRBJ2-2, with TRBD1 as a possible D gene (5 bases). Trimming shortened V by 5 bases and J by 4 bases, and 11 bases separated the two germline ends. The CDR3 consists of 14 residues. CDR1 LNHDA and CDR2 SQIVND come from the germline V gene (reference sequence). CDR3 in amino acids: CASSVVGATGELFF. The CDR3 nucleotides are TGTGCCAGTAGTGTGGTAGGGGCCACCGGGGAGCTGTTTTTT.

The gene calls are TRBV27 and TRBJ2-7, with D perhaps matching TRBD1 (6 bases). There are 15 residues in the CDR3. Trimming pared 5 bases from V and 0 bases from J, leaving 14 bases between. Germline V gene lookup returns CDR1 MNHEY and CDR2 SMNVEV (reference sequence). DNA of the CDR3: TGTGCCAGCAGTCCAAATACAGGGAGCTCCTACGAGCAGTACTTC. Residues: CASSPNTGSSYEQYF.